These 14 T cell receptor beta chains share one sample of origin, sequenced in a study of shared T cell receptors in the human thymus. Assay: immunoSEQ multiplex PCR; the TCRdb copy retains only in-frame clones and omits some. The sample consists of over 65,000 clones, around 96% of them appearing once. Material: thymocytes. The source of these receptors is a human donor.

The CDR3 spells CASGSALGQPQHF. The CDR3 region has the DNA TGTGCTAGTGGTTCCGCCCTGGGGCAGCCCCAGCATTTT. The chain recombines TRBV12-5 with TRBJ1-5; the D is unclear. The CDR3 length is 13 residues. With 4 bases removed from V and 7 bases from J, the gap between germline ends came to 11 bases. Germline loops: CDR1 LGHNT, CDR2 FRNRAP.

This clone was observed once. The genes are TRBV10-3 and TRBJ2-1; TRBD2 is a possible D gene (6 bases). V was clipped by 11 bases and J by 9 bases, with 23 bases between them. The CDR3 runs to 14 residues. Germline lookup yields CDR1 ENHRY and CDR2 SYGVKD. The DNA for the CDR3 is TGTGCCGGCCGCCCCGGGCCCGGGGGTAGTGAGCAGTTCTTC. This codes for CAGRPGPGGSEQFF.

The chain carries TRBV6-5 and TRBJ1-2, with D perhaps TRBD1 (6 bases). The V and J ends lost 5 bases and 7 bases respectively, with 20 bases between them. CDR3 length equals 15 residues. Per the germline V gene, CDR1 is MNHEY and CDR2 is SVGAGI. The CDR3 coding sequence is TGTGCCAGCAGTCCGAGGCAGGGGTTTAGGAGTGGCTACACCTTC. This gives the protein CASSPRQGFRSGYTF.

The chain couples TRBV7-2 to TRBJ2-7; TRBD2 aligns across 8 bases. This CDR3 comprises 19 residues. Germline CDR1 and CDR2: SGHTA and FQGNSA. V lost 6 bases, J lost 6 bases, and 25 bases stayed unmatched. CDR3 nucleotides: TGTGCCAGCAGTGTAGAGTCCCTAAGATGTTCAGCGGGGGCTTGCGAGCAGTACTTC. It encodes CASSVESLRCSAGACEQYF.

The chain carries TRBV25-1 and TRBJ2-7; possibly TRBD1 for D (5 bases). With 7 bases removed from V and 1 base from J, the gap between germline ends came to 14 bases. The germline CDR1 and CDR2 sequences are MGHDK and SYGVNS. The CDR3 runs 14 residues. The CDR3 sequence: CASNQGCKSYEQYF. In DNA form, the CDR3 reads TGTGCCAGCAATCAGGGATGCAAATCCTACGAGCAGTACTTC.

The chain is built from TRBV4-3 and TRBJ2-1; TRBD1 agrees at 8 bases. V shed 4 bases, J shed 8 bases, and the junction held 1 base outside the gene matches. Germline V gene data show CDR1 as LGHNA and CDR2 as YSLEER. The CDR3 length is 12 residues. CDR3 sequence: CASSLQGDEQFF. In nucleotides, the CDR3 is TGCGCCAGCAGCCTACAGGGGGATGAGCAGTTCTTC.

This chain links TRBV5-4 with TRBJ2-4; a possible D gene is TRBD2 (6 bases). V lost 3 bases, J lost 8 bases, and 12 bases lay in between. The CDR3 totals 13 residues. CDR1 is SGHNT and CDR2 is YYREEE in the germline V gene (reference sequence). This CDR3 reads CASSSSGEYIQYF. In nucleotides, the CDR3 is TGTGCCAGCAGCTCCTCGGGGGAATACATTCAGTACTTC.

The chain links TRBV5-6 to TRBJ2-7, with a possible D match to TRBD1 (6 bases). Per germline, CDR1 SGHDT and CDR2 YYEEEE. The CDR3 sequence is 15 residues long. The V end lost 4 bases, the J end lost 4 bases, and 18 bases lay between the germline ends. The CDR3 loop is CASSHATGLNYEQYF. The CDR3 DNA sequence: TGTGCCAGCAGCCATGCTACAGGGTTGAATTACGAGCAGTACTTC.

The chain has TRBV30 and TRBJ1-6, with D tentatively TRBD1 (5 bases). Germline V CDR1 and CDR2: GTSNPN, SVGIG (reference sequence). V lost 1 base, J lost 5 bases, and 21 bases lay in between. This CDR3 has 18 residues. The CDR3: CAWSGPVGRGSDNSPLHF. CDR3 DNA sequence: TGTGCCTGGAGTGGTCCCGTTGGGCGGGGGTCCGATAATTCACCCCTCCACTTT.

The rearrangement uses TRBV7-9 and TRBJ1-2; 9 nucleotides match TRBD1. Losses at the gene ends were 5 bases for V and 4 bases for J; bases not matched to a gene: 11. The CDR3 is made up of 16 amino acids. From germline, CDR1 is SEHNR and CDR2 FQNEAQ (reference sequence). This chain's CDR3 is CASSPPGQGRLYGYTF. The CDR3 region has the DNA TGTGCCAGCAGCCCCCCCGGACAGGGGCGTCTCTATGGCTACACCTTC.

The chain combines TRBV7-2 with TRBJ2-2, with TRBD1 matching over 9 bases. The CDR3 length is 15 residues. The V and J ends lost 5 bases and 5 bases, in that order; junction bases with no gene match: 6. From germline, CDR1 is SGHTA and CDR2 FQGNSA. The CDR3 nucleotides are TGTGCCAGCAGCGCCGGGACAGGGAGGACCGGGGAGCTGTTTTTT. Translating it yields CASSAGTGRTGELFF. The complete variable domain, with remaining parts taken from reference TRBV7-2 and TRBJ2-2, reads GAGVSQSPSNKVTEKGKDVELRCDPISGHTALYWYRQSLGQGLEFLIYFQGNSAPDKSGLPSDRFSAERTGGSVSTLTIQRTQQEDSAVYLCASSAGTGRTGELFFGEGSRLTVL.

This clone was recorded only once. The chain carries TRBV6-4 and TRBJ2-3, with D perhaps TRBD2 (5 bases). The V end lost 4 bases, the J end lost 4 bases, and 12 bases lay between the germline ends. CDR3 length: 14 amino acids. Germline loops: CDR1 MRHNA, CDR2 SNTAGT. CDR3 in DNA: TGTGCCAGCAGTGTGGAGGTTCGGGCAGATACGCAGTATTTT. Translating gives CASSVEVRADTQYF.

The rearrangement uses TRBV19 and TRBJ2-1; D is uncertain. The CDR3 extends over 18 amino acids. V lost 4 bases and J 7 bases, leaving 26 bases between the germline ends. Per the germline V gene, CDR1 is LNHDA and CDR2 is SQIVND (reference sequence). CDR3 protein: CASSTPIRTDLGTNEQFF. The CDR3 nucleotides are TGTGCCAGTAGTACCCCAATTCGAACAGATCTTGGCACAAATGAGCAGTTCTTC.

The chain uses TRBV7-8 and TRBJ2-1; 11 positions match TRBD2. V lost 1 base and J lost 7; bases outside the gene matches: 12. The CDR3 spans 18 residues. The germline V gene has CDR1 SGHVS and CDR2 FQNEAQ. CDR3 region: CASSLGIVGLAGGNEQFF. The CDR3 bases are TGTGCCAGCAGCTTAGGTATTGTAGGATTAGCGGGGGGGAATGAGCAGTTCTTC.